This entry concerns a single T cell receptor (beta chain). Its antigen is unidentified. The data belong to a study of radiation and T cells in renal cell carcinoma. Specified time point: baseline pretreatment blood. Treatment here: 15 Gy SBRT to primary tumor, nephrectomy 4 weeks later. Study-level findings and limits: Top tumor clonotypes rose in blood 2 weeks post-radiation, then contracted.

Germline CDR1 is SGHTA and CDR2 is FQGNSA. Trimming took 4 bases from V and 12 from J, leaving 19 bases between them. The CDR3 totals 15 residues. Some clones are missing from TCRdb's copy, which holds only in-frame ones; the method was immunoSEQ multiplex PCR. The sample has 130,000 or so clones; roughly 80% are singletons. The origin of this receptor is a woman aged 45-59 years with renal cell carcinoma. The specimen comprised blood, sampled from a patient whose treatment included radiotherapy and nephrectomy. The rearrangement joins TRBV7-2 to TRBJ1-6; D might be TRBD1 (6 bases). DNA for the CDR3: TGTGCCAGCAGCTCAGTGGGGGGCGGTTGGGAACCCCTCCACTTT. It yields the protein CASSSVGGGWEPLHF.